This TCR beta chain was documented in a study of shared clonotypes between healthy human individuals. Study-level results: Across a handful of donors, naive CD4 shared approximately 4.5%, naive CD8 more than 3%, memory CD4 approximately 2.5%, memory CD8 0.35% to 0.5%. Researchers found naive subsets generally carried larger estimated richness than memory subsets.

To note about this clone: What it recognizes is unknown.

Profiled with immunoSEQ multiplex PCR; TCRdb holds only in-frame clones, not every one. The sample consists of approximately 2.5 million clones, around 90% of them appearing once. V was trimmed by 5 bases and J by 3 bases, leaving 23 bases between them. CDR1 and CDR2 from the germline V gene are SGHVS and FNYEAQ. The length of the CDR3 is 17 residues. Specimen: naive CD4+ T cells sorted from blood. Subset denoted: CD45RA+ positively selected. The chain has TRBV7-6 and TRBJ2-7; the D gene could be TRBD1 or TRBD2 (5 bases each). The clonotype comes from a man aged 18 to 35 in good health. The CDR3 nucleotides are TGTGCCAGCAGCCGGGGCGGTGGAGTTGGATCCTACTACGAGCAGTACTTC. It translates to CASSRGGGVGSYYEQYF. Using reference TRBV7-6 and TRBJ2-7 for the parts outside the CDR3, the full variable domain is GAGVSQSPRYKVTKRGQDVALRCDPISGHVSLYWYRQALGQGPEFLTYFNYEAQQDKSGLPNDRFSAERPEGSISTLTIQRTEQRDSAMYRCASSRGGGVGSYYEQYFGPGTRLTVT.